Listed below are T cell receptor beta chains from one sample, sequenced in a study of T cells after yellow fever vaccination. Via MiXCR, TCRdb re-called the 5' RACE reads, giving one row per CDR3 protein. The data contain 200,000 to 300,000 distinct CDR3 sequences, around 3.5% of them seen just once; the ten biggest clones take up around 19%. The source was PBMCs, collected 15 days after the yellow fever booster vaccination. These receptors all stem from a man between 18 and 29 years old who received the YFV17D yellow fever vaccine. CDR3s include the opening cysteine and the closing phenylalanine or tryptophan. A D gene is named only where the DNA matches it firmly. Size is omitted from some rows. Given values are once, few, many or a class for expanded clones.

j_call: TRBJ1-5; d_call: TRBD1; v_call: TRBV6-6; cdr3_length: 13; clone_size: many; cdr3_aa: CASSYTGDQPQHF; cdr3_nt: TGTGCCAGCAGTTACACAGGGGATCAGCCCCAGCATTTT
j_call: TRBJ1-2; d_call: -; v_call: TRBV7-2; cdr3_length: 15; clone_size: many; cdr3_aa: CASSALAGVYYGYTF; cdr3_nt: TGTGCCAGCAGCGCCCTGGCAGGAGTTTACTATGGCTACACCTTC
j_call: TRBJ1-5; d_call: -; v_call: TRBV18; cdr3_length: 15; clone_size: few; cdr3_aa: CASSPGEGSGQPQHF; cdr3_nt: TGTGCCAGCTCACCAGGCGAGGGGAGCGGCCAGCCCCAGCATTTT
j_call: TRBJ2-5; d_call: TRBD1; v_call: TRBV18; cdr3_length: 15; clone_size: many; cdr3_aa: CASSPPGQGMETQYF; cdr3_nt: TGTGCCAGCTCACCCCCGGGACAGGGGATGGAGACCCAGTACTTC
j_call: TRBJ2-3; d_call: TRBD1; v_call: TRBV19; cdr3_length: 15; clone_size: many; cdr3_aa: CASSADRSSTDTQYF; cdr3_nt: TGTGCCAGTAGTGCGGACAGGAGTAGCACAGATACGCAGTATTTT
j_call: TRBJ2-4; d_call: TRBD1; v_call: TRBV5-1; cdr3_length: 16; clone_size: -; cdr3_aa: CASSFTGGFTKNIQYF; cdr3_nt: TGCGCCAGCAGCTTCACAGGGGGCTTTACCAAAAACATTCAGTACTTC
j_call: TRBJ2-7; d_call: -; v_call: TRBV5-1; cdr3_length: 15; clone_size: many; cdr3_aa: CASSSLQGSSQEQYF; cdr3_nt: TGCGCCAGCAGCTCGTTACAGGGTTCCTCTCAGGAGCAGTACTTC
j_call: TRBJ1-2; d_call: -; v_call: TRBV7-2; cdr3_length: 13; clone_size: many; cdr3_aa: CASKTAPYYGYTF; cdr3_nt: TGTGCCAGCAAGACAGCGCCTTACTATGGCTACACCTTC
j_call: TRBJ2-1; d_call: -; v_call: TRBV28; cdr3_length: 14; clone_size: -; cdr3_aa: CASSLNGRNNEQFF; cdr3_nt: TGTGCCAGCAGTTTAAACGGGAGAAACAATGAGCAGTTCTTC
j_call: TRBJ1-2; d_call: -; v_call: TRBV12-3/TRBV12-4; cdr3_length: 15; clone_size: few; cdr3_aa: CASSLARDSNYGYTF; cdr3_nt: TGTGCCAGCAGTCTTGCCCGGGACTCTAACTATGGCTACACCTTC
j_call: TRBJ2-5; d_call: TRBD1; v_call: TRBV7-7; cdr3_length: 14; clone_size: many; cdr3_aa: CASSSQGWGETQYF; cdr3_nt: TGTGCTAGCAGCTCACAGGGGTGGGGGGAGACCCAGTACTTC
j_call: TRBJ1-1; d_call: TRBD1; v_call: TRBV7-2; cdr3_length: 13; clone_size: few; cdr3_aa: CASSTQGATEAFF; cdr3_nt: TGTGCCAGCAGCACCCAGGGGGCGACTGAAGCTTTCTTT
j_call: TRBJ2-1; d_call: -; v_call: TRBV2; cdr3_length: 14; clone_size: many; cdr3_aa: CASSESVGYNEQFF; cdr3_nt: TGTGCCAGCAGTGAATCCGTAGGATACAATGAGCAGTTCTTC
j_call: TRBJ2-3; d_call: -; v_call: TRBV7-3; cdr3_length: 14; clone_size: many; cdr3_aa: CASSLNPVADTQYF; cdr3_nt: TGTGCCAGCAGCTTAAACCCCGTTGCAGATACGCAGTATTTT
j_call: TRBJ2-3; d_call: -; v_call: TRBV6-1; cdr3_length: 14; clone_size: many; cdr3_aa: CASSRAGGSDTQYF; cdr3_nt: TGTGCCAGCAGTCGGGCAGGAGGGTCGGATACGCAGTATTTT
j_call: TRBJ1-1; d_call: -; v_call: TRBV12-3/TRBV12-4; cdr3_length: 13; clone_size: many; cdr3_aa: CASTGQMNTEAFF; cdr3_nt: TGTGCCAGCACCGGACAGATGAACACTGAAGCTTTCTTT
j_call: TRBJ2-5; d_call: -; v_call: TRBV28; cdr3_length: 14; clone_size: many; cdr3_aa: CASSLWGLQETQYF; cdr3_nt: TGTGCCAGCAGTTTATGGGGACTGCAAGAGACCCAGTACTTC
j_call: TRBJ2-5; d_call: -; v_call: TRBV7-8; cdr3_length: 15; clone_size: -; cdr3_aa: CASSSGRTRRETQYF; cdr3_nt: TGTGCCAGCAGCTCCGGAAGGACAAGGAGGGAGACCCAGTACTTC
j_call: TRBJ2-5; d_call: -; v_call: TRBV20-1; cdr3_length: 14; clone_size: -; cdr3_aa: CSARDYSGQETQYF; cdr3_nt: TGCAGTGCTAGAGACTATAGCGGCCAAGAGACCCAGTACTTC
j_call: TRBJ1-6; d_call: -; v_call: TRBV2; cdr3_length: 16; clone_size: -; cdr3_aa: CASMYLRDSYNSPLHF; cdr3_nt: TGTGCCAGCATGTATCTCCGCGACTCCTATAATTCACCCCTCCACTTT
j_call: TRBJ1-6; d_call: -; v_call: TRBV7-9; cdr3_length: 17; clone_size: few; cdr3_aa: CASSLGREFSYNSPLHF; cdr3_nt: TGTGCCAGCAGCTTAGGACGCGAATTCTCCTATAATTCACCCCTCCACTTT
j_call: TRBJ2-7; d_call: -; v_call: TRBV4-3; cdr3_length: 15; clone_size: many; cdr3_aa: CASSQGQSPSYEQYF; cdr3_nt: TGCGCCAGCAGCCAAGGTCAGAGCCCATCGTACGAGCAGTACTTC
j_call: TRBJ2-3; d_call: TRBD1; v_call: TRBV5-1; cdr3_length: 15; clone_size: few; cdr3_aa: CASGGTGRGTDTQYF; cdr3_nt: TGCGCCAGCGGAGGGACAGGGAGGGGCACAGATACGCAGTATTTT
j_call: TRBJ2-6; d_call: TRBD1; v_call: TRBV5-6; cdr3_length: 19; clone_size: many; cdr3_aa: CASSFGGGTGESGANVLTF; cdr3_nt: TGTGCCAGCAGCTTCGGAGGGGGGACAGGGGAGTCTGGGGCCAACGTCCTGACTTTC
j_call: TRBJ2-5; d_call: -; v_call: TRBV7-9; cdr3_length: 12; clone_size: many; cdr3_aa: CASSPLPETQYF; cdr3_nt: TGTGCCAGCAGCCCCCTCCCAGAGACCCAGTACTTC
j_call: TRBJ2-7; d_call: -; v_call: TRBV5-1; cdr3_length: 14; clone_size: many; cdr3_aa: CASSLTRDPYEQYF; cdr3_nt: TGCGCCAGCAGCTTGACCAGGGACCCCTACGAGCAGTACTTC
j_call: TRBJ1-2; d_call: -; v_call: TRBV7-8; cdr3_length: 15; clone_size: many; cdr3_aa: CASSSDRIINYGYTF; cdr3_nt: TGTGCCAGCAGCTCCGACCGGATTATTAACTATGGCTACACCTTC
j_call: TRBJ2-1; d_call: -; v_call: TRBV4-3; cdr3_length: 13; clone_size: many; cdr3_aa: CASSQGVSSEQFF; cdr3_nt: TGCGCCAGCAGCCAAGGCGTCAGCAGTGAGCAGTTCTTC
j_call: TRBJ2-3; d_call: -; v_call: TRBV2; cdr3_length: 16; clone_size: many; cdr3_aa: CASSGPRGASTDTQYF; cdr3_nt: TGTGCCAGCAGTGGACCCAGGGGTGCAAGCACAGATACGCAGTATTTT
j_call: TRBJ2-5; d_call: -; v_call: TRBV27; cdr3_length: 15; clone_size: many; cdr3_aa: CASSLNGGTQETQYF; cdr3_nt: TGTGCCAGCAGTTTGAACGGGGGAACTCAAGAGACCCAGTACTTC
j_call: TRBJ1-5; d_call: -; v_call: TRBV20-1; cdr3_length: 15; clone_size: many; cdr3_aa: CSARFGTPSHQPQHF; cdr3_nt: TGCAGTGCTAGGTTCGGGACGCCCTCTCATCAGCCCCAGCATTTT
j_call: TRBJ1-5; d_call: -; v_call: TRBV7-8; cdr3_length: 15; clone_size: many; cdr3_aa: CASSQPGGGNQPQHF; cdr3_nt: TGTGCCAGCAGCCAACCTGGGGGCGGCAATCAGCCCCAGCATTTT
j_call: TRBJ1-1; d_call: TRBD1; v_call: TRBV7-9; cdr3_length: 14; clone_size: many; cdr3_aa: CASSRGQVNTEAFF; cdr3_nt: TGTGCCAGCAGCCGAGGACAGGTCAACACTGAAGCTTTCTTT
j_call: TRBJ2-3; d_call: -; v_call: TRBV5-1; cdr3_length: 15; clone_size: many; cdr3_aa: CASSRGRAFTDTQYF; cdr3_nt: TGCGCCAGCAGCCGGGGCAGGGCCTTCACAGATACGCAGTATTTT
j_call: TRBJ2-1; d_call: TRBD2; v_call: TRBV12-3/TRBV12-4; cdr3_length: 22; clone_size: many; cdr3_aa: CASSFQERGGSRFTRTYNEQFF; cdr3_nt: TGTGCCAGCAGTTTTCAGGAGCGGGGGGGCTCTCGATTTACCCGAACCTACAATGAGCAGTTCTTC
j_call: TRBJ2-3; d_call: TRBD2; v_call: TRBV5-1; cdr3_length: 14; clone_size: many; cdr3_aa: CASSLERGADTQYF; cdr3_nt: TGCGCCAGCAGCTTAGAGCGGGGGGCAGATACGCAGTATTTT
j_call: TRBJ1-1; d_call: TRBD1; v_call: TRBV4-3; cdr3_length: 14; clone_size: many; cdr3_aa: CASSLGQQDTEAFF; cdr3_nt: TGCGCCAGCAGCCTGGGACAGCAGGACACTGAAGCTTTCTTT
j_call: TRBJ1-5; d_call: -; v_call: TRBV7-2; cdr3_length: 16; clone_size: few; cdr3_aa: CASSPVYSGVNQPQHF; cdr3_nt: TGTGCCAGCAGCCCGGTTTACTCGGGGGTCAATCAGCCCCAGCATTTT
j_call: TRBJ1-5; d_call: -; v_call: TRBV18; cdr3_length: 14; clone_size: -; cdr3_aa: CASSPRASNQPQHF; cdr3_nt: TGTGCCAGCTCACCTAGGGCCAGCAATCAGCCCCAGCATTTT
j_call: TRBJ2-2; d_call: -; v_call: TRBV6-5; cdr3_length: 15; clone_size: many; cdr3_aa: CATRGPTANTGELFF; cdr3_nt: TGTGCCACAAGGGGACCGACGGCGAACACCGGGGAGCTGTTTTTT